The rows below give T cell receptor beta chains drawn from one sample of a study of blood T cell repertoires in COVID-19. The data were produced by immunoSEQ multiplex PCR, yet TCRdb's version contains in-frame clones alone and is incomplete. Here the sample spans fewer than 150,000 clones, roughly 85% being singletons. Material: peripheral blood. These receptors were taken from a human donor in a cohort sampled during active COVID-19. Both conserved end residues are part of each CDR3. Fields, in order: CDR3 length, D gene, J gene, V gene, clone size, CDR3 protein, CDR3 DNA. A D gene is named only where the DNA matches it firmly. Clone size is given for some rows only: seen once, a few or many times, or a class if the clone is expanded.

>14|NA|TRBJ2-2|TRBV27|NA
CASSLLGATGELFF
TGTGCCAGCAGTTTATTGGGGGCCACCGGGGAGCTGTTTTTT
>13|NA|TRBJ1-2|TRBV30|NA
CAWGGQWTYGYTF
TGTGCCTGGGGGGGACAATGGACATATGGCTACACCTTC
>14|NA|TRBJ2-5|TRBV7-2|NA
CASSLSAQGETQYF
TGTGCCAGCAGCTTATCCGCCCAGGGAGAGACCCAGTACTTC
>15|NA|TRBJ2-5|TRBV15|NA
CATSGQGTNQETQYF
TGTGCCACCAGCGGTCAGGGGACGAACCAAGAGACCCAGTACTTC
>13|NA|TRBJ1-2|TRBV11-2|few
CASSLRGADGYTF
TGTGCCAGCAGCTTACGGGGGGCGGATGGCTACACCTTC
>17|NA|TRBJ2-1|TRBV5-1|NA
CASSLAPRGSSYNEQFF
TGCGCCAGCAGCTTGGCCCCGCGGGGCAGCTCCTACAATGAGCAGTTCTTC
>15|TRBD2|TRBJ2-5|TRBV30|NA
CAWTTDIAGGETQYF
TGTGCCTGGACCACCGATATAGCGGGGGGAGAGACCCAGTACTTC
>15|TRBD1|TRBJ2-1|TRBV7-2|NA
CASSSGQGLGNEQFF
TGTGCCAGCAGCTCAGGACAGGGTTTAGGGAATGAGCAGTTCTTC
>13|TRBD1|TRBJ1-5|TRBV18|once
CASSPDRNQPQHF
TGTGCCAGCTCACCGGACAGGAATCAGCCCCAGCATTTT
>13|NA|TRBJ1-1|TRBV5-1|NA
CASSPEVGTEAFF
TGCGCCAGCAGCCCTGAGGTGGGTACTGAAGCTTTCTTT
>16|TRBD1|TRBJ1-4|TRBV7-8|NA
CASSLHRGVTNEKLFF
TGTGCCAGCAGCTTACACAGGGGAGTCACTAATGAAAAACTGTTTTTT
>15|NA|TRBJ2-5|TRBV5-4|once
CASSDRRGAQETQYF
TGTGCCAGCAGCGATCGGCGTGGAGCCCAAGAGACCCAGTACTTC
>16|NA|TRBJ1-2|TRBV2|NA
CASSAQRGTRAYGYTF
TGTGCCAGCAGTGCCCAACGGGGGACCAGAGCCTATGGCTACACCTTC
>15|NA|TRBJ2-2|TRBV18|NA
CASSPSSVSTGELFF
TGTGCCAGCTCACCGTCTAGCGTGAGCACCGGGGAGCTGTTTTTT
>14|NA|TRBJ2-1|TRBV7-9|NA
CASSFLGSYNEQFF
TGTGCCAGCAGCTTCCTCGGCTCCTACAATGAGCAGTTCTTC
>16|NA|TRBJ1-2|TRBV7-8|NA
CASHGGRGEVNYGYTF
TGTGCCAGCCACGGTGGCAGGGGAGAGGTGAACTATGGCTACACCTTC
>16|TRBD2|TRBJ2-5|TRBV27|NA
CASRETSGGARETQYF
TGTGCCAGCAGAGAAACTAGCGGGGGGGCCAGGGAGACCCAGTACTTC
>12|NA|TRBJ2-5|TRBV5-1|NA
CASSRAKETQYF
TGCGCCAGCAGCCGAGCCAAAGAGACCCAGTACTTC
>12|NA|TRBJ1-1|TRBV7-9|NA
CASSLGTTEAFF
TGTGCCAGCAGCTTAGGTACAACTGAAGCTTTCTTT
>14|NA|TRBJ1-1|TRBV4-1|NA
CASSQERLGGEAFF
TGCGCCAGCAGCCAAGAAAGGCTAGGCGGAGAAGCTTTCTTT
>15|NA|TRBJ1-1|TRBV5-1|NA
CASSLAVFGGTEAFF
TGCGCCAGCAGCTTGGCGGTTTTTGGGGGGACTGAAGCTTTCTTT
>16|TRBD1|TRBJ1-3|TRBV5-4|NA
CASSLGGQGAGNTIYF
TGTGCCAGCAGCTTGGGGGGACAGGGGGCTGGAAACACCATATATTTT
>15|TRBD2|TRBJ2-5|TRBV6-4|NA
CASSATSGEQETQYF
TGTGCCAGCAGTGCGACTAGCGGGGAACAAGAGACCCAGTACTTC
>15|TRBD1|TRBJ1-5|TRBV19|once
CASWDRGKSNQPQHF
TGTGCCAGCTGGGACAGGGGAAAGAGCAATCAGCCCCAGCATTTT
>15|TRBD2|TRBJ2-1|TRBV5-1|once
CASSLGLAGGREQFF
TGCGCCAGCAGCTTGGGGTTAGCGGGGGGGCGTGAGCAGTTCTTC
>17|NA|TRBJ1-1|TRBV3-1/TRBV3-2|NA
CASSQVASEAVNTEAFF
TGTGCCAGCAGCCAAGTGGCTTCGGAGGCAGTGAACACTGAAGCTTTCTTT
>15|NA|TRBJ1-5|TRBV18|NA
CASSPLAESNQPQHF
TGTGCCAGCTCACCACTGGCGGAGAGCAATCAGCCCCAGCATTTT
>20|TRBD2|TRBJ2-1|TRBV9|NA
CASSVGLGLAGMLSYNEQFF
TGTGCCAGCAGCGTAGGATTGGGGTTAGCGGGGATGCTCTCCTACAATGAGCAGTTCTTC
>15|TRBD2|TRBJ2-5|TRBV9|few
CASSYSGAYQETQYF
TGTGCCAGCAGCTATAGCGGGGCGTACCAAGAGACCCAGTACTTC
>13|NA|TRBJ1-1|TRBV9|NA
CASSHSPGSEAFF
TGTGCCAGCAGCCACTCACCCGGGTCCGAAGCTTTCTTT
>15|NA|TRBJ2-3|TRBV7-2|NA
CASSLGPGETDTQYF
TGTGCCAGCAGCTTAGGGCCAGGGGAGACAGATACGCAGTATTTT
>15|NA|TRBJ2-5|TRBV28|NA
CASSFRESGRETQYF
TGTGCCAGCAGTTTTAGAGAATCAGGGCGGGAGACCCAGTACTTC
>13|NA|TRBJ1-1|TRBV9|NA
CASSVEWGGRAFF
TGTGCCAGCAGCGTAGAGTGGGGGGGTAGAGCTTTCTTT
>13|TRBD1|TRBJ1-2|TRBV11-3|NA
CASSLDRGQGYTF
TGTGCCAGCAGCCTAGACAGGGGGCAAGGCTACACCTTC
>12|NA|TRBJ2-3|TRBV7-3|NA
CASSLPGDTQYF
TGTGCCAGCAGCTTACCAGGGGATACGCAGTATTTT
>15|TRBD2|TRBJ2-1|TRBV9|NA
CASSPSGGAINEQFF
TGTGCCAGCAGCCCCAGCGGGGGGGCAATCAATGAGCAGTTCTTC
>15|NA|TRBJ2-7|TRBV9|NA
CASSPSGGGPREQYF
TGTGCCAGCAGCCCCTCTGGGGGGGGGCCTAGGGAGCAGTACTTC
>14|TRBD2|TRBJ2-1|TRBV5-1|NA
CASRTSGSYNEQFF
TGCGCCAGCAGGACTAGCGGCTCCTACAATGAGCAGTTCTTC
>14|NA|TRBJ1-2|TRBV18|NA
CASSQQKRVDGYTF
TGTGCCAGCTCACAGCAGAAACGGGTAGATGGCTACACCTTC
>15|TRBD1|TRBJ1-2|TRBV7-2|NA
CASSAAKDRVSGYTF
TGTGCCAGCAGCGCCGCCAAGGACAGGGTATCGGGCTACACCTTC
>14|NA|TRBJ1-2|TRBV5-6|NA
CASSLASGWDGYTF
TGTGCCAGCAGCTTGGCCTCGGGATGGGATGGCTACACCTTC
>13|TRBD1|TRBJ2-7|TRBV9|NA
CASSRDRVSEQYF
TGTGCCAGCAGCCGGGACAGGGTGTCAGAGCAGTACTTC
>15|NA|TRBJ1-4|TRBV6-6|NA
CASRRRRNDDEKLFF
TGTGCCAGCAGAAGAAGGAGGAACGATGATGAAAAACTGTTTTTT
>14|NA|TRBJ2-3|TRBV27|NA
CASSLTQGSDTQYF
TGTGCCAGCAGTTTAACGCAGGGGTCAGATACGCAGTATTTT
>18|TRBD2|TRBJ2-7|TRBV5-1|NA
CASSFQLSGGADAYEQYF
TGCGCCAGCAGCTTCCAACTAAGCGGGGGGGCCGACGCCTACGAGCAGTACTTC
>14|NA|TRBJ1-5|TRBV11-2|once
CASSQTGGNQPQHF
TGTGCCAGCAGCCAGACCGGGGGGAATCAGCCCCAGCATTTT
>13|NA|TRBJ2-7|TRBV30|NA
CAWSVTDSYEQYF
TGTGCCTGGAGTGTAACAGACTCCTACGAGCAGTACTTC
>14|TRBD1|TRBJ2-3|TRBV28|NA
CASSYTGGRDTQYF
TGTGCCAGCAGTTATACAGGGGGGAGAGATACGCAGTATTTT
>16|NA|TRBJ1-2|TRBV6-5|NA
CASSYVDLRSNYGYTF
TGTGCCAGCAGTTACGTAGACTTAAGGTCCAACTATGGCTACACCTTC
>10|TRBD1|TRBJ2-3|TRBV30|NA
CRGRTDTQYF
TGTAGGGGGCGCACAGATACGCAGTATTTT
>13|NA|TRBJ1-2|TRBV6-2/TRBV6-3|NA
CASSYSTGQGYTF
TGTGCCAGCAGTTACAGCACAGGTCAAGGCTACACCTTC
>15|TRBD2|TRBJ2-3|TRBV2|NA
CASKGLAGASDTQYF
TGTGCCAGCAAGGGTTTAGCGGGAGCTTCAGATACGCAGTATTTT
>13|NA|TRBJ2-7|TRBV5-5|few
CASSLADTYEQYF
TGTGCCAGCAGCTTGGCAGATACCTACGAGCAGTACTTC